This entry concerns a single T cell receptor (beta chain). Donors were grouped by their self-reported clinical history. This entry belongs to a study of blood T cell repertoires in COVID-19. Study context: Sites in the United States, Italy and Spain provided acute and convalescent COVID-19 samples.

In the original workflow: Amplification with reference gene primers provided the estimates of nucleated cell counts. Sequencing used immunoSEQ multiplex PCR; TCRdb keeps in-frame clones, though not all of them. V and J calls and clone size are given by that table; D and trimming were obtained from the DNA. This table has approximately 210,000 clones, 76% appearing once. The CDR3 totals 15 residues. V lost 2 bases, J lost 5 bases, and 14 bases lay in between. The germline gives CDR1 MGHRA, CDR2 YSYEKL. This clonotype originated in a woman between 50 and 59 years old with acute COVID-19. The sample comprised PBMCs or T cells enriched from blood (not recorded which). The chain uses TRBV4-1 and TRBJ2-3; tentative D call: TRBD2 (6 bases). The CDR3 protein is CASSQIGGERDTQYF. CDR3 in DNA: TGCGCCAGCAGCCAAATCGGGGGTGAGAGAGATACGCAGTATTTT.